The next 13 T cell receptor beta chains were all read from a single sample in a study of CD8+ T cells in alopecia areata. RNA extraction was followed by reverse transcription into cDNA, which acted as the sequencing template. The assay was immunoSEQ multiplex PCR, and TCRdb's table has in-frame clones only and misses some. Of 190,000 or so clones in the sample, roughly three fifths were seen once. As for treatment: oral pan-JAK inhibitor, 5-10 mg twice daily. Sequences were derived from CD4+ T cells sorted from blood, sampled at week 4, from a patient treated with tofacitinib. These receptors all stem from a human donor with alopecia areata.

The chain is built from TRBV6-1 and TRBJ1-5, with unresolved D. The V end lost 7 bases, the J end lost 1 base, and 11 bases lay between the germline ends. Germline CDR1 and CDR2: MNHNS and SASEGT. The CDR3 is 14 amino acids. CDR3 sequence reads: CASMEDESNQPQHF. Written as DNA, the CDR3 is TGTGCCAGCATGGAGGATGAAAGCAATCAGCCCCAGCATTTT.

The chain carries TRBV29-1 and TRBJ1-1; no definite D call. The ends were cut back, 1 base at V and 2 bases at J, with 11 bases in the middle. The CDR3 has 14 residues. The V gene's germline CDR1 is SQVTM and CDR2 ANQGSEA. The CDR3 region is CSVEGYRANTEAFF. The CDR3 DNA is TGCAGCGTTGAAGGTTACAGAGCCAACACTGAAGCTTTCTTT.

CDR3 in amino acids: CAWSGGRGRYEQYF. CDR3 coding DNA: TGTGCCTGGAGTGGAGGACGTGGCCGCTACGAGCAGTACTTC. V gene TRBV30 combines with J gene TRBJ2-7; D unclear. The CDR3 totals 14 residues. Germline V gives CDR1 GTSNPN, CDR2 SVGIG (reference sequence). Trimming cost V 1 base and J 3 bases, with 13 bases left between them.

This clone was counted a few times. V usage is TRBV19 and J usage is TRBJ2-4, with TRBD2 matching 8 bases. The germline V gene has CDR1 LNHDA and CDR2 SQIVND (reference sequence). Germline trimming cut 3 bases from V and 1 base from J; bases unmatched to any gene: 2. This CDR3 has 15 amino acids. The CDR3 nucleotides read TGTGCCAGTAGTATCGGGGGGGCGGCCAAAAACATTCAGTACTTC. Protein: CASSIGGAAKNIQYF. The whole variable domain, filled in from reference TRBV19 and TRBJ2-4, reads DGGITQSPKYLFRKEGQNVTLSCEQNLNHDAMYWYRQDPGQGLRLIYYSQIVNDFQKGDIAEGYSVSREKKESFPLTVTSAQKNPTAFYLCASSIGGAAKNIQYFGAGTRLSVL.

This clone turned up a few times. This sequence joins TRBV4-2 and TRBJ2-2, with D perhaps matching TRBD2 (6 bases). CDR3 length equals 15 residues. Deletions cut 0 bases from V and 6 bases from J, with 11 bases between. Germline V CDR1 and CDR2: LGHNA, YNFKEQ. The CDR3 spells CASSQELATAGELFF. CDR3 bases: TGTGCCAGCAGCCAAGAGCTAGCGACGGCCGGGGAGCTGTTTTTT.

A note on this clone: The same CDR3 arises from other DNA sequences in this sample as well. The chain recombines TRBV5-1 with TRBJ2-5; 7 bases are a match to TRBD2. CDR1 and CDR2 from the germline V gene are SGHRS and YFSETQ. Trimming took 1 base from V and 5 from J; bases not matched to a gene: 2. The CDR3 sequence is 13 residues long. CDR3 nucleotides: TGCGCCAGCAGCTTGACTAGCGTGGAGACCCAGTACTTC. Translation: CASSLTSVETQYF.

This clone appeared a few times. The DNA for the CDR3 is TGTGCCAGCAGCTTTCTCCGACAGGGAAATGAAAAACTGTTTTTT. Amino acid sequence: CASSFLRQGNEKLFF. The chain carries TRBV7-9 and TRBJ1-4; TRBD1 agrees at 7 bases. The CDR3 has 15 residues. The V and J ends lost 3 bases and 5 bases, in that order; junction bases with no gene match: 6. Germline CDR1 and CDR2: SEHNR and FQNEAQ (reference sequence).

The CDR3 nucleotides read TGTGCCAGCAGTGATAGTAAGGGACTAGCGCAAGAGACCCAGTACTTC. Protein sequence: CASSDSKGLAQETQYF. The chain recombines TRBV25-1 with TRBJ2-5; 10 bases align to TRBD2. The CDR3 is made up of 16 amino acids. With V trimmed by 3 bases and J by 2 bases, 6 bases remained unmatched. Germline CDR1 is MGHDK and CDR2 is SYGVNS.

The chain combines TRBV7-2 with TRBJ1-6; 10 bases line up with TRBD1. The ends lost 4 bases at V and 10 bases at J; junction bases unmatched: 7. This CDR3 region has 15 residues. Germline V CDR1 and CDR2: SGHTA, FQGNSA. This CDR3 is CASSSQTGGKSPLHF. CDR3 bases: TGTGCCAGCAGCTCCCAGACAGGGGGCAAATCACCCCTCCACTTT.

The rearrangement joins TRBV6-6 to TRBJ1-6, with a tentative D call TRBD1 (6 bases). The CDR3 consists of 15 residues. V lost 2 bases, J lost 8 bases, and 13 bases lay in between. The germline gives CDR1 MNHNY, CDR2 SVGAGI (reference sequence). The chain's CDR3 is CASSYRQETDSPLHF. The CDR3 coding sequence is TGTGCCAGCAGTTACCGACAGGAAACCGATTCACCCCTCCACTTT.

The chain couples TRBV4-3 to TRBJ1-2; 8 bases agree with TRBD1. The germline CDR1 and CDR2 sequences are LGHNA and YSLEER. The J segment lost 7 bases and the V segment lost 3 bases, leaving 7 bases of the junction unmatched. This CDR3 has 14 residues. The CDR3 protein is CASSQSRTGFGYTF. CDR3 DNA sequence: TGCGCCAGCAGCCAGAGCCGGACAGGGTTTGGCTACACCTTC.

This clone was observed a few times. The chain is built from TRBV10-3 and TRBJ2-6; the D is unclear. Germline V CDR1 and CDR2: ENHRY, SYGVKD. V was shortened by 5 bases and J by 0 bases, with 5 bases between the two germline ends. This CDR3 has 14 amino acids. The CDR3 DNA reads as TGTGCCATCAGTAACCCCTCTGGGGCCAACGTCCTGACTTTC. Amino acid sequence: CAISNPSGANVLTF.

This clone has more than one count but fewer than ten. The genes are TRBV6-5 and TRBJ2-5; D gene ambiguous. V lost 6 bases, J lost 5 bases, and 13 bases lay in between. Looked up from germline, CDR1 is MNHEY and CDR2 is SVGAGI. This CDR3 is built from 13 residues. The CDR3 reads CASSVGIRETQYF. In DNA, the CDR3 is TGTGCCAGCAGCGTAGGAATTCGGGAGACCCAGTACTTC.